A single sample gave rise to the 4 T cell receptor beta chains below, sequenced in a study of blood T cell repertoires in COVID-19. The method was immunoSEQ multiplex PCR; TCRdb's version includes in-frame clones alone and lacks a portion of them. Of approximately 120,000 clones in the sample, 88% were seen once. Source material: peripheral blood. These receptors originate from a human donor in a cohort sampled during active COVID-19.

The rearrangement links TRBV6-5 to TRBJ1-2, with D possibly matching TRBD1 (6 bases). Germline V CDR1 and CDR2: MNHEY, SVGAGI. The CDR3 is made up of 16 amino acids. V was pared by 2 bases and J by 5 bases, with 18 bases between. CDR3 loop: CASSYVGHRGGYGYTF. The CDR3 coding sequence is TGTGCCAGCAGTTACGTTGGCCACAGAGGGGGATATGGCTACACCTTC.

The chain recombines TRBV7-9 with TRBJ2-1; TRBD1 aligns across 8 bases. Losses at the gene ends were 5 bases for V and 8 bases for J; bases not matched to a gene: 2. CDR3 length equals 12 residues. The V gene's germline CDR1 is SEHNR and CDR2 FQNEAQ (reference sequence). For the CDR3, the DNA is TGTGCCAGCAGCCCGACAGGGGATGAGCAGTTCTTC. Translation gives CASSPTGDEQFF.

The gene calls are TRBV6-5 and TRBJ1-2; weak D call: TRBD1 (5 bases). The CDR3 sequence is 12 residues long. V lost 6 bases and J lost 8, with 13 bases in between. CDR1 is MNHEY and CDR2 is SVGAGI in the germline V gene. The CDR3 loop is CASSAGGDGYTF. CDR3 DNA sequence: TGTGCCAGCAGCGCGGGGGGAGACGGCTACACCTTC.

This sequence joins TRBV18 and TRBJ2-7, with TRBD2 matching over 7 bases. The CDR3 contains 13 residues. Germline loops: CDR1 KGHSH, CDR2 LQKENI. The trim removed 5 bases at V and 6 bases at J, leaving 7 bases unmatched. CDR3 DNA: TGTGCCAGCTCATCATCGACTAGCAGCGAGCAGTACTTC. Translating gives CASSSSTSSEQYF.